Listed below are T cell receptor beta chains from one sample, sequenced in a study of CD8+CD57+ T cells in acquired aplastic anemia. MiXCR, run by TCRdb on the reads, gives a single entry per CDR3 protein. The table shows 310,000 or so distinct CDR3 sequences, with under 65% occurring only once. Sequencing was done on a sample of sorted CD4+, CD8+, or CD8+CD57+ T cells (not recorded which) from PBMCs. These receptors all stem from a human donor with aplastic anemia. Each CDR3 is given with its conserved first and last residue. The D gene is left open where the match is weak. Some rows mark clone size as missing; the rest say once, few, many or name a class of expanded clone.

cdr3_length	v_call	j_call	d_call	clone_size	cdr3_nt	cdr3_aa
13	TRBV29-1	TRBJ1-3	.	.	TGCAGCGCCACGAGGGGAACTGGAAACACCATATATTTT	CSATRGTGNTIYF
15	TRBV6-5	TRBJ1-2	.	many	TGTGCCAGCAGTTACGTCTACAGGGAAGGGATCGGCTACACCTTC	CASSYVYREGIGYTF
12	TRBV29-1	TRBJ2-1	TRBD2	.	TGCAGCGGAATACTAGCGGGGGCCATAGAGTTCTTC	CSGILAGAIEFF
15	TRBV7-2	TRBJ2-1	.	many	TGTGCCAGCCGGAGGGGGGGGACACAATCCAATGAGCAGTTCTTC	CASRRGGTQSNEQFF
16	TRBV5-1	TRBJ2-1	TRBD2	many	TGCGCCAGCAGCTTAATAGCGGGGGCCGCCTACAATGAGCAGTTCTTC	CASSLIAGAAYNEQFF
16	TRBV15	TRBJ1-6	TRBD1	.	TGTGCCACCAGCGGCCCCGGGACAGGGGGCAGTTCACCCCTCCACTTT	CATSGPGTGGSSPLHF
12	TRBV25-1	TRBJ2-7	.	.	TGTGCCAGCAGTGAATTCAACCTAGACCGGTACTTC	CASSEFNLDRYF
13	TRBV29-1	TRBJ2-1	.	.	TGCAGCGTGGGACCGGTGTTGATGAATGAGCAGTTCTTC	CSVGPVLMNEQFF
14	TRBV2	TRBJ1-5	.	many	TGTGCCAGCAGTGAACGGTATAGCAATCAGCCCCAGCATTTT	CASSERYSNQPQHF
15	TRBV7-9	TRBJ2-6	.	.	TGTGCCAGCAGCAAGTCGGGATCCGGGGCCAACGTCCTGACTTTC	CASSKSGSGANVLTF
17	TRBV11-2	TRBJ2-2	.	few	TGTGCCAGCAGCTCCTACCCACAAACCAAGGACACCGGGGAGCTGTTTTTT	CASSSYPQTKDTGELFF
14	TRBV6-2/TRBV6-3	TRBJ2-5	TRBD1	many	TGTGCCAGCAGTCAAACCGGGACAGAAGAGACCCAGTACTTC	CASSQTGTEETQYF
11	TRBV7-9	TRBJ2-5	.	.	TGTGCCAGCAGCTCTAAAGAGACCCAGTACTTC	CASSSKETQYF
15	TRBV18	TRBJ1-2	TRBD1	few	TGTGCCAGCTCACCCCCGGGACAGGGGGCGCGTGGCTACACCTTC	CASSPPGQGARGYTF
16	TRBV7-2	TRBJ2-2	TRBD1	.	TGTGCCAGCAGCTTAATGGGACAGGGGATAGCCGGGGAGCTGTTTTTT	CASSLMGQGIAGELFF
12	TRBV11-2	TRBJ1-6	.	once	TGTGCTAGTGGTTTGGAAAATTCACCCCTCCACTTT	CASGLENSPLHF
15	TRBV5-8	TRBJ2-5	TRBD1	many	TGTGCCAGCAGCATTGGACAGGGACGGCAAGAGACCCAGTACTTC	CASSIGQGRQETQYF
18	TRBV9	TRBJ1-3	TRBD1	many	TGTGCCAGCAGCCCTAGTTCCGGGACAGCCAGCTCTGGAAACACCATATATTTT	CASSPSSGTASSGNTIYF
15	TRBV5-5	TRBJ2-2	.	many	TGTGCCAGCAGCTTGGTGGCAGTTGACACCGGGGAGCTGTTTTTT	CASSLVAVDTGELFF
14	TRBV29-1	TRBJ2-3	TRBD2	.	TGCAGCTTGGATGCGGGGGGGAGCACAGATACGCAGTATTTT	CSLDAGGSTDTQYF
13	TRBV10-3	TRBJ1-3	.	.	TGTGCCATCAGAGCCTACTATGGCTACACCATATATTTT	CAIRAYYGYTIYF
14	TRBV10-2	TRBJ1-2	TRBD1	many	TGCGCCAGCAGTGAGTCCCAGGGGGCGCGGGGCTACACCTTC	CASSESQGARGYTF
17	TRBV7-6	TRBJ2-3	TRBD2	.	TGTGCCAGCAGTCGGAAGCACTCGACTAGCCCCACAGATACGCAGTATTTT	CASSRKHSTSPTDTQYF
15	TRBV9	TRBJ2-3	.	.	TGTGCCAGCAGCGTAGCTCCCTCACCCACAGATACGCAGTATTTT	CASSVAPSPTDTQYF
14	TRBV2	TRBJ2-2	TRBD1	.	TGTGCCAGCGCGGGACAGGTGAACACCGGGGAGCTGTTTTTT	CASAGQVNTGELFF
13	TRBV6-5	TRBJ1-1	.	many	TGTGCCAGCAGTTATAGATTGAACACTGAAGCTTTCTTT	CASSYRLNTEAFF
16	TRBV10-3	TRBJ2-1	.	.	TGTGCCATCAGTGAGTCGGCAGGGAGCAGGTACAATGAGCAGTTCTTC	CAISESAGSRYNEQFF
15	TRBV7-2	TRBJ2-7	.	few	TGTGCCAGCAGCTTAGGTGGGACGGGTACCTACGAGCAGTACTTC	CASSLGGTGTYEQYF
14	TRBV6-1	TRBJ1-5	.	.	TGTGCCAGCAGTGCATCCGGGGGTGCTCAGCCCCAGCATTTT	CASSASGGAQPQHF
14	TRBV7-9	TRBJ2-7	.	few	TGTGCCAGCAGCTTAGACGGGCTGTCCTACGAGCAGTACTTC	CASSLDGLSYEQYF
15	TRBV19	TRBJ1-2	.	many	TGTGCCAGTAGTCCCCGAGGCGACAGGTTCTATGGCTACACCTTC	CASSPRGDRFYGYTF